This entry is about one TCR beta chain. Its antigen remains unidentified. Germline V gives CDR1 GTSNPN, CDR2 SVGIG (reference sequence). This CDR3 is built from 11 residues. V was cut by 0 bases and J by 6 bases, with 3 bases left in between. The sample belongs to a study of shared clonotypes between healthy human individuals. Findings of the study overall: Naive subsets tended to show greater estimated richness than memory subsets.

TCRdb keeps only in-frame clones here, not all; method: immunoSEQ multiplex PCR. This sample has hundreds of thousands of clones, with less than 80% found just once. The sequencing sample was made of memory CD4+ T cells sorted from blood. The subset here: CD45RA-negative fraction. The chain carries TRBV30 and TRBJ2-1; no definite D call. This receptor was obtained from a young woman in good health. The CDR3 is CAWSVANEQFF. The DNA for the CDR3 is TGTGCCTGGAGTGTAGCCAATGAGCAGTTCTTC.